This T cell receptor beta chain was captured by sequencing in a study of PD-1 blockade in classical Hodgkin lymphoma. Study findings and constraints: Baseline diversity in complete responders resembled that of newly diagnosed patients.

The assay was immunoSEQ multiplex PCR, and TCRdb's table has in-frame clones only and misses some. The sample consists of about 23,000 clones, roughly 80% of them appearing once. Germline loops: CDR1 SGHAT, CDR2 FQNNGV. V was clipped by 2 bases and J by 1 base, with 8 bases between them. The CDR3 contains 15 residues. Points on this clone: Its antigen is not identified.

All the patients suffered relapse after autologous stem cell transplantation, and brentuximab vedotin exposure differed. The clonotype originates from a human donor with classical Hodgkin lymphoma. The chain links TRBV11-2 to TRBJ2-2; D gene ambiguous. This material consisted of peripheral blood mononuclear cells (PBMCs), taken before the second cycle of nivolumab. The CDR3 region is CASSLIGLNTGELFF. CDR3 nucleotides: TGTGCCAGCAGCTTAATCGGCTTGAACACCGGGGAGCTGTTTTTT.